A single sample is the source of the 12 T cell receptor delta chains below, sequenced in a study of γδ T cells in repeated Plasmodium falciparum infection. TCRdb reprocessed the multiplex PCR reads through CATT. The table has approximately 53,000 delta-chain clones, roughly 1.8% seen once; the top ten hold about 15%. Bulk repertoires came from Vgamma9/Vdelta2+ or Vdelta2-negative gammadelta T cells flow-sorted from PBMC. The sequenced sample consisted of gamma-delta T cells from blood. All receptors derive from a pool of human donors (malaria-infected and uninfected, not separated).

This clone was counted many times. A far larger clone is off by one base, so a read error is likely. The sample holds other DNA sequences that translate to the same CDR3. The DNA for the CDR3 is TGCGCTCTTGGGGAACTGGGTTCTTGGGGGATACGAGACGGCGATAAACTCATCTTT. Its protein product is CALGELGSWGIRDGDKLIF. The chain carries TRDV1 and TRDJ1; TRDD3 matches at 11 bases. TCRdb records no J gene; here it was assigned by comparing the DNA to germline. The CDR3 totals 19 residues. Germline V gene data show CDR1 as TSWWSYY and CDR2 as QGS.

This clone was recorded at least ten times. This probably arose from a read error, given a far larger clone one base away. This sample also contains other DNA sequences that code for the same CDR3. V gene TRDV2 combines with J gene TRDJ1; 9 nucleotides agree with TRDD3. The CDR3 totals 22 residues. The germline V gene encodes CDR1 GEAIGNYY and CDR2 EKD. DNA of the CDR3: TGTGCCTGCGACACCATTAACCCCTCCGTACTGGGGGAAGGTCCGCTCACCGATAAACTCATCTTT. Encoded protein: CACDTINPSVLGEGPLTDKLIF.

With respect to this clone: A far larger clone is off by one base, so a read error is likely. Other DNA sequences in this specimen translate into the identical CDR3. The chain carries TRDV1 and TRDJ1; D unclear. The germline CDR1 and CDR2 sequences are TSWWSYY and QGS. The CDR3 totals 18 residues. CDR3 nucleotides: TGTGCTCTTGGGGAAACGGGAACGGTCGTACAAAACACCGATAAGCTCATCTTT. This sequence encodes CALGETGTVVQNTDKLIF.

Points on this clone: TCRdb's listed protein matches a much larger clone and diverges from this DNA's translation at residue 8, likely through a read error; the protein shown comes from the DNA. This rearrangement joins TRDV1 to TRDJ1; D remains unclear. The J gene, missing from TCRdb, was assigned here through DNA to germline matching. This CDR3 has 21 residues. The germline V gene encodes CDR1 TSWWSYY and CDR2 QGS. Trimming removed 2 bases at V and 4 bases at J, with 32 bases between. This CDR3 reads CALGEATSRGVWRGQSDKLIF. The DNA of the CDR3 is TGTGCTCTTGGGGAAGCTACGTCTAGAGGGGTTTGGAGGGGCCAAAGCGATAAACTCATCTTT.

In the case of this clone: A read error is the likely source, as a far larger clone sits one nucleotide away. This CDR3 is also generated by other DNA sequences in the sample. The chain links TRDV1 to TRDJ1, with 12 positions matching TRDD3. Assignment of the J gene here rests on matching the DNA to germline, because TCRdb gives none. The CDR3 sequence is 23 residues long. The junction had 20 bases not matched to a gene; V was cut back by 0 bases and J by 0 bases. CDR1 is TSWWSYY and CDR2 is QGS in the germline V gene. CDR3 region: CALGELGPSYDWGIQGNTDKLIF. CDR3 in DNA: TGTGCTCTTGGGGAACTGGGGCCTTCCTATGACTGGGGGATACAAGGGAACACCGATAAACTCATCTTT.

This clone has ten or more counts. This is likely an artifact of a read error, given a far larger clone one base away. The same CDR3 arises from other DNA sequences in this sample as well. The CDR3 nucleotides read TGTGCTCTTGGGGTCCGTAGGGGGGCGGCCCAAGAGGCGTACACTGTCCTCACCGATAAACTCATCTTT. Its protein is CALGVRRGAAQEAYTVLTDKLIF. The J gene is TRDJ1, the V gene TRDV1; D may be TRDD3 (5 bases). TCRdb records no J gene; here it was assigned by comparing the DNA to germline. V dropped 4 bases and J dropped 1 base, with 37 bases sitting between them. This CDR3 has 23 amino acids. Germline loops: CDR1 TSWWSYY, CDR2 QGS.

A few counts support this clone. For this DNA, TCRdb reports the protein of a much larger clone, which diverges at residue 3, most likely from a read error; the protein presented here is translated directly from the DNA. The rearrangement joins TRDV1 to TRDJ1; D possibly uses TRDD2 or TRDD3 (6 bases each). CDR1 and CDR2 (germline): TSWWSYY, QGS. The CDR3 has 19 residues. The CDR3 region is CAPGELPPSLMLPERGLIF. CDR3 DNA sequence: TGTGCTCCTGGGGAACTTCCTCCCTCCCTCATGCTTCCCGAGAGGGGACTCATCTTT.

This clone was recorded many times. The same CDR3 also results from other DNA sequences found in this sample. The V gene is TRDV1, the J gene TRDJ2, with a tentative D call TRDD3 (5 bases). Germline V gene lookup returns CDR1 TSWWSYY and CDR2 QGS. The V gene lost 9 bases and the J gene lost 2 bases, with 19 bases spanning the gap. This CDR3 has 16 amino acids. The CDR3 DNA reads TGTGCTCTCAAGACGGGTGGGCATACGTTGACAGCACAACTCTTCTTT. Amino acids: CALKTGGHTLTAQLFF.

The table lists this clone with many counts. A far larger clone differs by one base, so this is likely a read error. The same CDR3 arises from other DNA sequences in this sample as well. The chain joins TRDV2 to TRDJ1; D uncertain. Deletions cut 0 bases from V and 10 bases from J, with 17 bases between. The germline gives CDR1 GEAIGNYY, CDR2 EKD. The CDR3 is 14 amino acids. The CDR3 region has the DNA TGTGCCTGTGACACCCCCTTTGTAGTTGGCGTACTCATCTTT. Translated: CACDTPFVVGVLIF.

This clone was seen at least ten times. A clone one base away is much larger, so this may be a read error. This sequence joins TRDV1 and TRDJ1; TRDD3 is a possible D gene (6 bases). This CDR3 is built from 23 residues. Trimming removed 0 bases at V and 5 bases at J, with 37 bases between. Germline V gives CDR1 TSWWSYY, CDR2 QGS. The CDR3 spells CALGELGSMVGHHSPWGGDKLIF. CDR3 DNA: TGTGCTCTTGGGGAACTAGGCTCTATGGTTGGACACCACTCTCCCTGGGGAGGGGATAAACTCATCTTT.

Comment on this clone: TCRdb's entry gives the protein of a much larger clone, which mismatches this DNA's translation at residue 10, likely from a read error; the protein reported here is translated from the DNA. The chain has TRDV1 and TRDJ1; TRDD3 aligns across 12 bases. TCRdb records no J gene; here it was assigned by comparing the DNA to germline. The CDR3 covers 22 residues. Germline trimming cut 0 bases from V and 3 bases from J; bases unmatched to any gene: 20. Per the germline V gene, CDR1 is TSWWSYY and CDR2 is QGS. The CDR3 bases are TGTGCTCTTGGGGAACTGCCCAAGGCCCTCCTAGTACTGGGGGATACCCCCGATAAACTCATCTTT. It translates to CALGELPKALLVLGDTPDKLIF.

With respect to this clone: The protein TCRdb lists belongs to a much larger clone and differs from this DNA's translation at residue 7, which points to a read error; the protein shown is made from the DNA. The V and J genes are TRDV1 and TRDJ1; TRDD3 matches at 10 bases. The J gene is absent in TCRdb and was assigned here via DNA matching to germline. The CDR3 covers 21 residues. V shed 2 bases and J 0 bases; nucleotides not matched to a gene: 18. Germline values: CDR1 TSWWSYY, CDR2 QGS. CDR3 sequence (DNA): TGTGCTCTTGGGGAAGTGAGGGTACTGGGGGATTGGCCCCCGTACACCGATAAACTCATCTTT. Its translation is CALGEVRVLGDWPPYTDKLIF.